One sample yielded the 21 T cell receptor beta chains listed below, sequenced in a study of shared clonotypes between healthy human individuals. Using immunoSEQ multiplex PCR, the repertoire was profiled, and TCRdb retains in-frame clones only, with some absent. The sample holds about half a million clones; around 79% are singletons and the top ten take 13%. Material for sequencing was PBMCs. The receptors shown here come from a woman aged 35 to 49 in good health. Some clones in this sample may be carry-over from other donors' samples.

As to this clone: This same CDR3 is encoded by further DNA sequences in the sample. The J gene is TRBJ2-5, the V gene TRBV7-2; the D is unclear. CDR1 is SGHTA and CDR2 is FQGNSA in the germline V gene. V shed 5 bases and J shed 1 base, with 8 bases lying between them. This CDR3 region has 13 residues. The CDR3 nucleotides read TGTGCCAGCAGCCGCGGTGCCCAAGAGACCCAGTACTTC. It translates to CASSRGAQETQYF.

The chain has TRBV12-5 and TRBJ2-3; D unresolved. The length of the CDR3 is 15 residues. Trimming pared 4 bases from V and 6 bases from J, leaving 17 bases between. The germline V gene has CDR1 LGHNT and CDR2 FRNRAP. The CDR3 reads CASGSGSTFTDTQYF. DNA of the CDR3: TGTGCTAGTGGTTCCGGGTCGACTTTTACGGATACGCAGTATTTT. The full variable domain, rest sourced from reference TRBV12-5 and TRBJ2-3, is DARVTQTPRHKVTEMGQEVTMRCQPILGHNTVFWYRQTMMQGLELLAYFRNRAPLDDSGMPKDRFSAEMPDATLATLKIQPSEPRDSAVYFCASGSGSTFTDTQYFGPGTRLTVL.

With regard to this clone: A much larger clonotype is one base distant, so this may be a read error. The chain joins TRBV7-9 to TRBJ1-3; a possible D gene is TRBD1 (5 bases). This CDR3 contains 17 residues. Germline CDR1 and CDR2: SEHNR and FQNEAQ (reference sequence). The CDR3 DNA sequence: TGTGCCAACAGCTCACGTACCGGGACCAGCTCTGGAAACACCATATATTTT. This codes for CANSSRTGTSSGNTIYF. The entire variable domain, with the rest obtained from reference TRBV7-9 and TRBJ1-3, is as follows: DTGVSQNPRHKITKRGQNVTFRCDPISEHNRLYWYRQTLGQGPEFLTYFQNEAQLEKSRLLSDRFSAERPKGSFSTLEIQRTEQGDSAMYLCANSSRTGTSSGNTIYFGEGSWLTVV.

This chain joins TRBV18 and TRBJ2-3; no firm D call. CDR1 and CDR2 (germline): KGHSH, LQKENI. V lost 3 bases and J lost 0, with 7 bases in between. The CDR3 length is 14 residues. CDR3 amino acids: CASSPVASTDTQYF. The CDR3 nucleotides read TGTGCCAGCTCACCGGTAGCTAGCACAGATACGCAGTATTTT.

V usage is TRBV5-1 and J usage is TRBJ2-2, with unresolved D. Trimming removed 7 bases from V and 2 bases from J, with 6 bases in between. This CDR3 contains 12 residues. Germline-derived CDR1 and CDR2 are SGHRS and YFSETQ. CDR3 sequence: CASGDNTGELFF. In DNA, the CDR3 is TGCGCCAGCGGCGACAACACCGGGGAGCTGTTTTTT.

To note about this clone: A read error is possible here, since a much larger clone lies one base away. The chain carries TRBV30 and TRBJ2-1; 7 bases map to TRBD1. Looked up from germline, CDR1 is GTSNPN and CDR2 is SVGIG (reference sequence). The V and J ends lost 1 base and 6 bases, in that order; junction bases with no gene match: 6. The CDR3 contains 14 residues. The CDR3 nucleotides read TGTGCCTGGAGTGGTATTTCAGGGGGCAATGAGCAGTTCTTC. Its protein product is CAWSGISGGNEQFF.

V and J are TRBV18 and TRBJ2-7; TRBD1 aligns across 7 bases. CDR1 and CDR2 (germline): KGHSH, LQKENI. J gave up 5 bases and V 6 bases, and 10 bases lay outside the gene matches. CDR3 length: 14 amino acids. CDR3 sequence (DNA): TGTGCCAGCTCTACCTCAGGGGGTATCAACGAGCAGTACTTC. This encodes CASSTSGGINEQYF.

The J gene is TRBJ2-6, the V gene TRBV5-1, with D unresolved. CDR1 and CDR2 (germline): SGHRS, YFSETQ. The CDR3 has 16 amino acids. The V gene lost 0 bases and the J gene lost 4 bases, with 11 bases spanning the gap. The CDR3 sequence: CASSLGPAQGANVLTF. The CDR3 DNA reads TGCGCCAGCAGCTTGGGGCCAGCGCAGGGGGCCAACGTCCTGACTTTC.

This CDR3 reads CASSLDGTPASYEQYF. The CDR3 coding sequence is TGCGCCAGCAGCTTGGACGGGACCCCGGCAAGCTACGAGCAGTACTTC. The rearrangement uses TRBV5-1 and TRBJ2-7, with D perhaps assigned TRBD1 or TRBD2 (5 bases each). The CDR3 covers 16 residues. Germline CDR1 SGHRS, CDR2 YFSETQ. The V end lost 0 bases, the J end lost 3 bases, and 16 bases lay between the germline ends.

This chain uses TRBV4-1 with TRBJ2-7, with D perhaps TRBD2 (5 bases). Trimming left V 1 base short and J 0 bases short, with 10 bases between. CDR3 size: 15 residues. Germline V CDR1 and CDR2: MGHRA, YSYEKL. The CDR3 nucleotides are TGCGCCAGCAGCCAAGCGGAGGTGAGCTCCTACGAGCAGTACTTC. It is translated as CASSQAEVSSYEQYF.

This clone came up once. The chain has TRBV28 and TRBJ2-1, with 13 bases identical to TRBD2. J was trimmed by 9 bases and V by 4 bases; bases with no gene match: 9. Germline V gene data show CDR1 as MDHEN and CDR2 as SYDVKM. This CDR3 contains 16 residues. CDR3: CASSYTGTSGNGEQFF. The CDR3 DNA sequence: TGTGCCAGCAGTTACACCGGGACTAGCGGGAACGGTGAGCAGTTCTTC.

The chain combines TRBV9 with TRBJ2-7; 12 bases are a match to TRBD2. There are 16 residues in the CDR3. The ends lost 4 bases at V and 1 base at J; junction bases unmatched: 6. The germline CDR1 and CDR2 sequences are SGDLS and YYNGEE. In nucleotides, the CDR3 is TGTGCCAGCAGCAGACGGACTAGCGGGACATCCTACGAGCAGTACTTC. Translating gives CASSRRTSGTSYEQYF. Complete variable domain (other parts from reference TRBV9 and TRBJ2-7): DSGVTQTPKHLITATGQRVTLRCSPRSGDLSVYWYQQSLDQGLQFLIQYYNGEERAKGNILERFSAQQFPDLHSELNLSSLELGDSALYFCASSRRTSGTSYEQYFGPGTRLTVT.

CDR3 in amino acids: CASSFLASGNTIYF. The CDR3, as DNA: TGTGCCAGCAGTTTTTTGGCCTCTGGAAACACCATATATTTT. This chain connects TRBV28 to TRBJ1-3; no clear D gene. Germline V lookup: CDR1 MDHEN, CDR2 SYDVKM. The CDR3 consists of 14 residues. V dropped 3 bases and J dropped 0 bases, with 6 bases sitting between them.

CDR3 residues: CASSLVSQNNYNEQFF. CDR3 coding DNA: TGTGCCAGCAGCTTAGTTAGTCAGAACAACTACAATGAGCAGTTCTTC. The V gene is TRBV7-2, the J gene TRBJ2-1; D call uncertain. The germline V gene encodes CDR1 SGHTA and CDR2 FQGNSA. With 1 base removed from V and 3 bases from J, the gap between germline ends came to 13 bases. This CDR3 has 16 residues. Drawing the rest from reference TRBV7-2 and TRBJ2-1, the complete variable domain is GAGVSQSPSNKVTEKGKDVELRCDPISGHTALYWYRQSLGQGLEFLIYFQGNSAPDKSGLPSDRFSAERTGGSVSTLTIQRTQQEDSAVYLCASSLVSQNNYNEQFFGPGTRLTVL.

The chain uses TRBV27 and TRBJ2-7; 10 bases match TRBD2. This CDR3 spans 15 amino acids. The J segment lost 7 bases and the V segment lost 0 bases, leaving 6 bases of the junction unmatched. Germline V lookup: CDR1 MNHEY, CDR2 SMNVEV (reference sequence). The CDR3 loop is CASSLSSSGRGEQYF. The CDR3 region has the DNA TGTGCCAGCAGTTTATCGTCTAGCGGGAGAGGAGAGCAGTACTTC.

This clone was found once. In nucleotides, the CDR3 is TGTGCCAGCAGCGACCGGGGCCAAAACATTCAGTACTTC. The encoded protein is CASSDRGQNIQYF. The V call is TRBV7-2, the J call TRBJ2-4, with D perhaps matching TRBD1 or TRBD2 (5 bases each). Germline CDR1 SGHTA, CDR2 FQGNSA. The CDR3 extends over 13 amino acids. Trimming shortened V by 5 bases and J by 5 bases, and 10 bases separated the two germline ends.

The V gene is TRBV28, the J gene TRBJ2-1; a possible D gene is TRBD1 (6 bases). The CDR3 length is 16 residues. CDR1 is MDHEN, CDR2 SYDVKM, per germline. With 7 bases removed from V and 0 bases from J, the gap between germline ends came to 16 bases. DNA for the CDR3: TGTGCCAGCACCCCGAGGGGGAATAGCTCCTACAATGAGCAGTTCTTC. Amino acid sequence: CASTPRGNSSYNEQFF.

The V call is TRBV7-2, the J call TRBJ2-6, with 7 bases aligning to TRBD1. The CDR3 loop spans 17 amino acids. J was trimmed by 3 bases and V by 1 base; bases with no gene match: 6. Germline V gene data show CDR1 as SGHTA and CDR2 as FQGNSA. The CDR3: CASSLDRGSGGANVLTF. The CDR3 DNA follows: TGTGCCAGCAGCTTAGACAGGGGCTCGGGTGGGGCCAACGTCCTGACTTTC.

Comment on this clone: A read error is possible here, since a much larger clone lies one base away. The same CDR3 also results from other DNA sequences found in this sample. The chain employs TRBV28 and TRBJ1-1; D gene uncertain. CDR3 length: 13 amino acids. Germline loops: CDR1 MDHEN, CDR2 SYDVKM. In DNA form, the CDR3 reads TGTGCCAGTAGTTCAAATCCGAACACTGAAGCTTTCTTT. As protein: CASSSNPNTEAFF.

CDR3 nucleotide sequence: TGCGCCAGCAGCCAACGTCAAACCCAGTGGGACGCGAGGAACTATGGCTACACCTTC. This codes for CASSQRQTQWDARNYGYTF. The chain carries TRBV4-1 and TRBJ1-2; D is possibly TRBD1 (5 bases). The germline V gene has CDR1 MGHRA and CDR2 YSYEKL. CDR3 size: 19 residues. V gave up 2 bases and J gave up 2 bases, with 24 bases separating them.

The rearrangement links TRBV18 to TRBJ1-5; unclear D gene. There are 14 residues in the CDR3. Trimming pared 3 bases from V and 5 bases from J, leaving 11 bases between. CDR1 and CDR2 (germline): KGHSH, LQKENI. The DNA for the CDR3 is TGTGCCAGCTCACCGAATTTTGAGGATCAGCCCCAGCATTTT. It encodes CASSPNFEDQPQHF.